The 27 T cell receptor beta chains in this list originate from one sample, sequenced in a study of cytomegalovirus exposure and HLA in healthy donors. This PCR relied on a set of 60 Vbeta primers and 13 Jbeta primers. Some clones are missing from TCRdb's copy, which holds only in-frame ones; the method was immunoSEQ multiplex PCR. Of 100,000 to 150,000 clones detected, roughly four fifths appear once; the ten largest clones hold 2.5% to 3.5%. The material sequenced was PBMCs. Receptor source: a boy between 2 and 10 years old in good health and CMV-seronegative.

The chain couples TRBV5-6 to TRBJ1-2; TRBD1 matches 7 bases. This CDR3 contains 14 residues. CDR1 and CDR2 from the germline V gene are SGHDT and YYEEEE. V shed 4 bases, J shed 3 bases, and the junction held 6 bases outside the gene matches. The DNA of the CDR3 is TGTGCCAGCAGCGTGACAGGGCCCCACTATGGCTACACCTTC. It encodes CASSVTGPHYGYTF.

The chain links TRBV27 to TRBJ1-4; tentative D call: TRBD1 (6 bases). Germline values: CDR1 MNHEY, CDR2 SMNVEV (reference sequence). V was clipped by 5 bases and J by 0 bases, with 13 bases between them. The CDR3 covers 16 residues. CDR3 DNA sequence: TGTGCCAGCAGTGCGACAGGATTTGCAACTAATGAAAAACTGTTTTTT. Translated: CASSATGFATNEKLFF.

The chain carries TRBV6-4 and TRBJ2-1, with a tentative D call TRBD2 (6 bases). The CDR3 length is 14 residues. Germline CDR1 and CDR2: MRHNA and SNTAGT. Trimming pared 3 bases from V and 10 bases from J, leaving 16 bases between. The CDR3 loop reads CASSDGGISEEQFF. CDR3 nucleotide sequence: TGTGCCAGCAGTGATGGCGGGATTAGCGAAGAGCAGTTCTTC.

V is TRBV25-1 and J is TRBJ2-1; 12 bases align to TRBD1. This CDR3 spans 16 amino acids. After removal of 6 bases from V and 7 bases from J, the junction contained 10 bases not matched to a gene. Germline V gene lookup returns CDR1 MGHDK and CDR2 SYGVNS. CDR3: CASRRPGQGASNEQFF. The CDR3 DNA follows: TGTGCCAGCAGGAGACCGGGACAGGGGGCCTCTAATGAGCAGTTCTTC.

The chain carries TRBV5-8 and TRBJ2-1, with 7 bases matching TRBD1. J was trimmed by 5 bases and V by 6 bases; bases with no gene match: 8. This CDR3 contains 14 residues. Germline CDR1 reads SGHTS; CDR2 reads YDEGEE. CDR3 amino acids: CASNRQGSNNEQFF. The CDR3 nucleotides are TGTGCCAGCAACCGACAGGGATCGAACAATGAGCAGTTCTTC.

The rearrangement links TRBV11-1 to TRBJ2-3; 10 nucleotides match TRBD2. J gave up 5 bases and V 2 bases, and 7 bases lay outside the gene matches. Germline V CDR1 and CDR2: SGHAT, FQDESV (reference sequence). The CDR3 is 16 residues long. The CDR3 DNA sequence: TGTGCCAGCAGCTTAAGCCCTAGCGGGGGAGGAGATACGCAGTATTTT. This translates into CASSLSPSGGGDTQYF.

The V call is TRBV18, the J call TRBJ2-2; possible D gene TRBD2, 5 bases. V lost 3 bases and J lost 1, with 9 bases in between. The V gene's germline CDR1 is KGHSH and CDR2 LQKENI. CDR3 length: 15 residues. CDR3 in amino acids: CASSPLAQNTGELFF. The CDR3 DNA reads TGTGCCAGCTCACCTCTAGCCCAGAACACCGGGGAGCTGTTTTTT.

The chain uses TRBV2 and TRBJ1-3, with 8 nucleotides matching TRBD1. CDR3 length: 14 residues. V was pared by 4 bases and J by 2 bases, with 1 base of the junction left unmatched. From germline, CDR1 is SNHLY and CDR2 FYNNEI. In DNA form, the CDR3 reads TGTGCCAGCAGTGGGACAGGGACTGGAAACACCATATATTTT. Encoded protein: CASSGTGTGNTIYF.

The chain links TRBV19 to TRBJ2-1, with TRBD2 matching 7 bases. After removal of 4 bases from V and 4 bases from J, the junction contained 10 bases not matched to a gene. In germline, CDR1 is LNHDA, CDR2 SQIVND (reference sequence). This CDR3 is built from 16 residues. CDR3 in amino acids: CASSSRALADYNEQFF. The CDR3 coding sequence is TGTGCCAGTAGTAGCAGAGCGCTAGCGGATTACAATGAGCAGTTCTTC.

V gene TRBV2 combines with J gene TRBJ1-1; maybe TRBD1 (5 bases). Germline CDR1 and CDR2: SNHLY and FYNNEI. With 8 bases removed from V and 0 bases from J, the gap between germline ends came to 16 bases. There are 15 residues in the CDR3. The CDR3 loop is CASYERRQLNTEAFF. Here the CDR3 DNA reads TGTGCCAGCTATGAGAGGAGACAGTTGAACACTGAAGCTTTCTTT.

The chain has TRBV15 and TRBJ2-5; D call uncertain. The CDR3 runs 13 residues. Trimming removed 0 bases from V and 4 bases from J, with 6 bases in between. Germline loops: CDR1 LNHNV, CDR2 YYDKDF (reference sequence). CDR3 in amino acids: CATSREVGETQYF. CDR3 bases: TGTGCCACCAGCAGAGAAGTCGGAGAGACCCAGTACTTC.

The genes are TRBV7-8 and TRBJ1-5; possible D gene TRBD1, 5 bases. Germline V gene sequence: CDR1 SGHVS, CDR2 FQNEAQ. The CDR3 has 17 residues. With 1 base removed from V and 3 bases from J, the gap between germline ends came to 16 bases. The CDR3 nucleotides are TGTGCCAGCAGCTTAGGGCTTCGACAGAACACCAATCAGCCCCAGCATTTT. The encoded protein is CASSLGLRQNTNQPQHF.

This chain connects TRBV29-1 to TRBJ1-2; D gene unclear. This CDR3 spans 18 amino acids. The V end lost 2 bases, the J end lost 0 bases, and 22 bases lay between the germline ends. Germline V gene data show CDR1 as SQVTM and CDR2 as ANQGSEA. CDR3 sequence (DNA): TGCAGCGTTGAATCCTTTAACCCAATTGACACAGCTAACTATGGCTACACCTTC. Protein product: CSVESFNPIDTANYGYTF.

The V and J genes are TRBV10-3 and TRBJ2-1; the D gene is possibly TRBD2 (6 bases). V lost 3 bases and J 3 bases, leaving 21 bases between the germline ends. Germline loops: CDR1 ENHRY, CDR2 SYGVKD. This CDR3 spans 18 amino acids. The CDR3 bases are TGTGCCATCAGTGATGGTATCGGGCGGGGTTCTCTCTACAATGAGCAGTTCTTC. This codes for CAISDGIGRGSLYNEQFF.

The chain recombines TRBV7-2 with TRBJ2-2, with 14 bases identical to TRBD2. The germline gives CDR1 SGHTA, CDR2 FQGNSA. CDR3 length: 18 residues. V lost 5 bases and J lost 3; bases outside the gene matches: 8. The CDR3 nucleotides read TGTGCCAGCAGCCGATATCCGGGACTAGCGGGGGACACCGGGGAGCTGTTTTTT. It specifies CASSRYPGLAGDTGELFF.

The gene calls are TRBV9 and TRBJ2-1; 13 nucleotides agree with TRBD2. The CDR3 runs to 15 residues. V lost 4 bases and J lost 8; bases outside the gene matches: 6. Germline V gives CDR1 SGDLS, CDR2 YYNGEE. DNA of the CDR3: TGTGCCAGCAGCACTAGCGGGGGGGCCACTGATGAGCAGTTCTTC. It translates to CASSTSGGATDEQFF.

This sequence joins TRBV7-9 and TRBJ1-1; D is uncertain. Between the trimmed V and J ends, which lost 5 bases and 4 bases, there was a span of 11 bases. Germline values: CDR1 SEHNR, CDR2 FQNEAQ (reference sequence). CDR3 size: 13 residues. The CDR3 reads CASSPRGSTEAFF. The DNA of the CDR3 is TGTGCCAGCAGCCCCCGGGGTAGCACTGAAGCTTTCTTT.

The rearrangement uses TRBV6-6 and TRBJ1-5, with D hard to call. The CDR3 totals 16 residues. The ends were cut back, 0 bases at V and 0 bases at J, with 9 bases in the middle. Germline V gives CDR1 MNHNY, CDR2 SVGAGI (reference sequence). The CDR3 DNA follows: TGTGCCAGCAGTTACTCGGCATCTTATAGCAATCAGCCCCAGCATTTT. This codes for CASSYSASYSNQPQHF.

The chain joins TRBV23-1 to TRBJ2-1; TRBD2 agrees at 12 bases. TRBV23-1 falls under the ORF class, with uncertain function. Unmatched junction bases numbered 7, after V lost 5 bases and J lost 8 bases. This CDR3 has 15 residues. The CDR3, as DNA: TGCGCCAGCAGTAGACTAGCGGGAGTGCACCATGAGCAGTTCTTC. Its protein is CASSRLAGVHHEQFF.

The chain has TRBV7-8 and TRBJ1-5, with D possibly TRBD1 on 6 matching bases. V was clipped by 3 bases and J by 7 bases, with 13 bases between them. From germline, CDR1 is SGHVS and CDR2 FQNEAQ. The CDR3 contains 14 residues. For the CDR3, the DNA is TGTGCCAGCAGCTTTAGGGGGTCTCGGCAGCCCCAGCATTTT. Amino acid sequence: CASSFRGSRQPQHF.

This clone came up once. This chain joins TRBV10-3 and TRBJ2-3, with 8 bases identical to TRBD2. This CDR3 is built from 15 residues. V was pared by 7 bases and J by 1 base, with 7 bases of the junction left unmatched. CDR1 and CDR2 (germline): ENHRY, SYGVKD. The CDR3 spells CAITGGNERTDTQYF. The CDR3 DNA reads TGTGCCATCACGGGAGGGAACGAACGCACAGATACGCAGTATTTT.

This clone was detected a few times. This chain uses TRBV6-4 with TRBJ2-1, with 7 positions matching TRBD2. V gave up 4 bases and J gave up 0 bases; unmatched junction bases: 0. The CDR3 covers 14 residues. Germline CDR1 and CDR2: MRHNA and SNTAGT. CDR3: CASSGGSSYNEQFF. The CDR3 DNA follows: TGTGCCAGCAGTGGCGGGAGCTCCTACAATGAGCAGTTCTTC.

The sample holds one count of this clone. The junction does not match germline at one end; this may be a read error. The same CDR3 also results from other DNA sequences found in this sample. This chain connects TRBV7-9 to TRBJ2-1; the D is unclear. The CDR3 consists of 12 residues. CDR1 SEHNR and CDR2 FQNEAQ come from the germline V gene (reference sequence). CDR3 sequence reads: CSSSLIVNEQFF. The CDR3 bases are TGTTCCAGCAGCCTTATCGTTAATGAGCAGTTCTTC.

The chain couples TRBV19 to TRBJ2-1, with 9 bases aligning to TRBD1. CDR1 and CDR2 from the germline V gene are LNHDA and SQIVND (reference sequence). This CDR3 has 15 residues. Germline trimming cut 10 bases from V and 8 bases from J; bases unmatched to any gene: 15. CDR3 protein: CATSPGTGSLYEQFF. CDR3 DNA sequence: TGTGCCACCAGCCCCGGGACAGGGTCATTATATGAGCAGTTCTTC.

This chain joins TRBV5-4 and TRBJ2-5; TRBD1 matches 9 bases. Germline loops: CDR1 SGHNT, CDR2 YYREEE (reference sequence). The CDR3 totals 13 residues. Trimming at V came to 5 bases and at J to 3 bases, leaving 2 bases not matched to a gene. This CDR3 reads CASRTGGKETQYF. The CDR3 DNA sequence: TGTGCCAGCAGGACAGGGGGTAAAGAGACCCAGTACTTC.

The rearrangement links TRBV11-2 to TRBJ2-1, with a possible D match to TRBD2 (5 bases). This CDR3 is built from 13 residues. V was cut by 1 base and J by 7 bases, with 8 bases left in between. The germline V gene has CDR1 SGHAT and CDR2 FQNNGV. The DNA of the CDR3 is TGTGCCAGCAGCTTAGGAGGCGGGAATGAGCAGTTCTTC. This sequence encodes CASSLGGGNEQFF.

This chain joins TRBV4-2 and TRBJ2-2; possibly TRBD2 for D (5 bases). Trimming removed 3 bases at V and 4 bases at J, with 12 bases between. The CDR3 is 15 residues long. Germline CDR1 reads LGHNA; CDR2 reads YNFKEQ. The CDR3, as DNA: TGTGCCAGCAGCCAGGACTGGCCCCCCACCGGGGAGCTGTTTTTT. It codes for CASSQDWPPTGELFF.